Only one count was recorded for the clone carrying this T cell receptor beta chain. What it binds is not known. The data belong to a study of cytomegalovirus exposure and HLA in healthy donors. Findings of the study overall: As a later analysis showed, a missense DCLRE1C variant was linked to trimming of TCR beta V- and J-genes. It emerged from a later analysis that several of the most significant clusters appeared to be linked to common viral pathogens. Relative to the roughly 640-donor mean, N-insertions were reportedly fewer in an Asian-associated ancestry cluster in a later analysis.

PCR employed 60 Vbeta and 13 Jbeta primers. Repertoires were generated with immunoSEQ multiplex PCR, while TCRdb's copy carries only in-frame clones and drops some. The repertoire has roughly 160,000 clones, 80% to 90% of them found once; the top ten carry approximately 2.2%. This receptor was taken from a male donor in good health and CMV-seronegative. The sample comprised PBMCs.

CDR3 nucleotide sequence: TGTGCCAGCAGTGTAACCGGGACAGGGGCCCACGAGCAGTACTTC. Its translation: CASSVTGTGAHEQYF. The V and J genes are TRBV6-1 and TRBJ2-7; 10 nucleotides line up with TRBD1. Germline assignment: CDR1 MNHNS and CDR2 SASEGT. V lost 4 bases to trimming and J lost 5 bases; unmatched junction nucleotides: 8. The CDR3 covers 15 residues.